The rows below give T cell receptor beta chains drawn from one sample of a study of OX40 agonist ivuxolimab in advanced cancers. Using immunoSEQ multiplex PCR, the repertoire was profiled, and TCRdb retains in-frame clones only, with some absent. The repertoire holds 51,000 or so clones, with about four fifths as singletons. Sequenced material: CD4+ or CD8+ T cells sorted from blood, taken in a trial of the OX40 agonist ivuxolimab. The receptor set was obtained from an adult with an advanced solid tumor such as melanoma, head and neck, liver or kidney cancer. The CDR3 runs from the conserved cysteine through the conserved F or W. A D gene is named only where the DNA matches it firmly. The listing skips clone size in some rows; elsewhere it reads once, few, many or a size class.

v_call	j_call	d_call	clone_size	cdr3_nt	cdr3_aa
TRBV27	TRBJ2-1	TRBD2	NA	TGTGCCAGCAGTTTCCGCCGGGACTATGTAGATGAGCAGTTCTTC	CASSFRRDYVDEQFF
TRBV19	TRBJ1-2	NA	NA	TGTGCCAGTAGTGTCGGCCTGGACAACTATGGCTACACCTTC	CASSVGLDNYGYTF
TRBV7-2	TRBJ2-3	TRBD2	NA	TGTGCCAGCAGCTCACGGACTAGCGGGGGAGCAGGTACGCAGTATTTT	CASSSRTSGGAGTQYF
TRBV7-9	TRBJ2-3	TRBD2	few	TGTGCCAGCAGCTCAGGGAAGTGGGAGGGAGATACGCAGTATTTT	CASSSGKWEGDTQYF
TRBV5-1	TRBJ1-3	NA	NA	TGCGCCAGCAGCTTGGAATTGCAGGGGAACACCATATATTTT	CASSLELQGNTIYF
TRBV7-9	TRBJ1-1	NA	few	TGTGCCAGCAGCCCGAAGTCACAGGGTAACACTGAAGCTTTCTTT	CASSPKSQGNTEAFF
TRBV4-3	TRBJ2-1	NA	few	TGCGCCAGCAGCCAGGGAAGGGCGTTCAATGAGCAGTTCTTC	CASSQGRAFNEQFF
TRBV7-2	TRBJ1-5	NA	NA	TGTGCCAGCAGCTTAGACCGGAGGAATCAGCCCCAGCATTTT	CASSLDRRNQPQHF
TRBV11-3	TRBJ2-3	TRBD2	few	TGTGCCAGCAGCTTAGGCGGGAGTTCAGATACGCAGTATTTT	CASSLGGSSDTQYF
TRBV18	TRBJ2-7	TRBD2	NA	TGTGCCAGCTCCCCTAGCGGGGGGGCGTACGAGCAGTACTTC	CASSPSGGAYEQYF
TRBV7-3	TRBJ1-3	NA	NA	TGTGCCAGCAGCTCGGACGGGAGCTCTGGAAACACCATATATTTT	CASSSDGSSGNTIYF
TRBV11-2	TRBJ2-1	NA	once	TGTGCCAGCAGCTTAGGAGAAGCGAATGAGCAGTTCTTC	CASSLGEANEQFF
TRBV5-1	TRBJ2-5	NA	NA	TGCGCCAGCGGACTCCCGGGTGAAACCCAGTACTTC	CASGLPGETQYF
TRBV6-5	TRBJ1-1	NA	NA	TGTGCCAGCAGAATACAGGATCCCGGGAGGACTGAAGCTTTCTTT	CASRIQDPGRTEAFF
TRBV5-1	TRBJ2-5	NA	few	TGCGCCAGCAGCCCGGGAGACCAAGAGACCCAGTACTTC	CASSPGDQETQYF
TRBV9	TRBJ1-6	NA	once	TGTGCCAGCAGCCGGGCCGATCATTCACCCCCCCACTTT	CASSRADHSPPHF
TRBV10-3	TRBJ1-1	TRBD1	few	TGTGCCATCAAGGGACAGGGGTATGTAAGTGAAGCTTTCTTT	CAIKGQGYVSEAFF
TRBV6-1	TRBJ1-3	TRBD1	NA	TGTGCCAGCAGTGTACAGGGGGCTGGAAACACCATATATTTT	CASSVQGAGNTIYF
TRBV5-1	TRBJ2-3	NA	NA	TGCGCCAGCAGCTCAGGGACTGGCACAGATACGCAGTATTTT	CASSSGTGTDTQYF
TRBV28	TRBJ1-1	NA	NA	TGTGCCAGTAAGTCCCCAGAGGGCGCTTCCACTGAAGCTTTCTTT	CASKSPEGASTEAFF
TRBV11-2	TRBJ2-5	TRBD2	NA	TGTGCCAGCAGTCGATCCACTAGCGAAGAGACCCAGTACTTC	CASSRSTSEETQYF
TRBV7-2	TRBJ2-7	TRBD1	NA	TGTGCCAGCAGCTCTCAGACAGGGTCTCTGTTCGAGCAGTACTTC	CASSSQTGSLFEQYF
TRBV19	TRBJ2-2	NA	NA	TGTGCCAGTAGTCCCGGGCAGGCCGGGGAGCTGTTTTTT	CASSPGQAGELFF
TRBV7-9	TRBJ1-2	TRBD1	NA	TGTGCCAGCAGCTTAGACAGGGGCGACGGCTACACCTTC	CASSLDRGDGYTF
TRBV18	TRBJ2-7	NA	NA	TGTGCCAGCTCAACAGGGCAGGGGAACGAGCAGTACTTC	CASSTGQGNEQYF
TRBV5-4	TRBJ2-2	NA	few	TGTGCCAGCAGCTTGGGGCAGGACCAAAACACCGGGGAGCTGTTTTTT	CASSLGQDQNTGELFF
TRBV18	TRBJ2-7	TRBD1	NA	TGTGCCAGCTCACAGGTACAGGGGGCGAAGGAGCAGTACTTC	CASSQVQGAKEQYF
TRBV29-1	TRBJ2-1	TRBD2	NA	TGCAGCGTTGGAAATGGGAGGGGTGAGCAGTTCTTC	CSVGNGRGEQFF
TRBV6-1	TRBJ2-3	TRBD1	NA	TGTGCCAGCAGTGTGGACAGGGGAACAGATACGCAGTATTTT	CASSVDRGTDTQYF
TRBV11-2	TRBJ1-1	NA	NA	TGTGCCAGCAGCTTAGAGGGGGCGGACACTGAAGCTTTCTTT	CASSLEGADTEAFF
TRBV6-5	TRBJ2-3	TRBD1	NA	TGTGCCAGCAGGGTATCGGACAGGGGCACAGATACGCAGTATTTT	CASRVSDRGTDTQYF
TRBV5-1	TRBJ2-1	TRBD1	NA	TGCGCCAGCAGCTTGGCCCTCAGGACAGGGCCAAGGGATGAGCAGTTCTTC	CASSLALRTGPRDEQFF
TRBV10-3	TRBJ1-6	TRBD1	NA	TGTGCCATCAGCCCCGACAGGGGCGTTAATTCACCCCTCCACTTT	CAISPDRGVNSPLHF
TRBV6-1	TRBJ1-3	NA	NA	TGTGCCAGCGTCGGGGGGGATTACTCTGGAAACACCATATATTTT	CASVGGDYSGNTIYF
TRBV6-1	TRBJ2-7	NA	NA	TGTGCCAGCAGGACGGACAGAATCTCCTACGAGCAGTACTTC	CASRTDRISYEQYF
TRBV30	TRBJ1-5	TRBD1	NA	TGTGCCTGGAGTGCGATTCAGGGGGCGGGCAGCAATCAGCCCCAGCATTTT	CAWSAIQGAGSNQPQHF
TRBV21-1	TRBJ2-5	NA	few	TGTGCCAGAGGTGGGAGGAGGCTTCGAGAGACCCAGTACTTC	CARGGRRLRETQYF
TRBV6-5	TRBJ1-5	NA	NA	TGTGCCAGCACGCCGGGAAGTGACGGTTCCACGCCCCAGCATTTT	CASTPGSDGSTPQHF
TRBV5-4	TRBJ1-2	NA	once	TGTGCCAGCAGCCACCGACAGAACGGGGACTATGGCTACACCTTC	CASSHRQNGDYGYTF
TRBV27	TRBJ1-3	NA	NA	TGTGCCAGCAGCGAAGCTTATTCCTCTGGAAACACCATATATTTT	CASSEAYSSGNTIYF
TRBV7-3	TRBJ2-3	TRBD1	NA	TGTGCCAGCAGCCCGTATGGACAGGGGACGGGGGCAGATACGCAGTATTTT	CASSPYGQGTGADTQYF
TRBV6-1	TRBJ2-2	NA	NA	TGTGCCAGCAGTCCTATGGGACGTCTCGGGGAGCTGTTTTTT	CASSPMGRLGELFF
TRBV5-1	TRBJ2-1	NA	NA	TGCGCCAGCGGGCTTTGGGGCGATGAGCAGTTCTTC	CASGLWGDEQFF
TRBV6-5	TRBJ1-6	NA	NA	TGTGCCAGCAGTTACTCCCCGGGCGGGCGTTCACCCCTCCACTTT	CASSYSPGGRSPLHF
TRBV2	TRBJ2-3	TRBD2	few	TGTGCCAGCAGTGTGTTAGCGGGGGCCTCTAGCACAGATACGCAGTATTTT	CASSVLAGASSTDTQYF
TRBV27	TRBJ2-7	NA	NA	TGTGCCAGCAGTTCCCACTCGGACAAGGACTTCTACGAGCAGTACTTC	CASSSHSDKDFYEQYF
TRBV14	TRBJ2-1	TRBD1	NA	TGTGCCAGCAGCCCACAGACAGGGTACAATGAGCAGTTCTTC	CASSPQTGYNEQFF
TRBV2	TRBJ1-5	NA	NA	TGTGCCAGCAGTGAGGGATCCAGCAATCAGCCCCAGCATTTT	CASSEGSSNQPQHF
TRBV5-1	TRBJ1-2	TRBD1	once	TGCGCCAGCAGCTTCTGGGACAGGCAGGAAGGTGGCTACACCTTC	CASSFWDRQEGGYTF